A selection of T cell receptor beta chains follows, all from one sample in a study of glioma-infiltrating T cells. TCRdb ran MiXCR on the multiplex PCR reads and lists one entry per CDR3 protein. The sample lists more than 95,000 distinct CDR3 sequences, approximately 23% occurring once. The sequencing sample was made of glioma tissue, nonneoplastic brain tissue, or PBMCs (not recorded which). The receptor source for this set is a human donor with low-grade glioma or glioblastoma, undergoing nonglioma brain surgery, or in good health (not recorded which). Each CDR3 is given with its conserved first and last residue. D genes are given only for firm matches. Expanded clones are given a class, and other clones once, few, many or no size at all.

size	V	D	J	CDR3	DNA
many	TRBV7-2	TRBD2	TRBJ2-1	CASSLGPVSSGNNEQFF	TGTGCCAGCAGCTTAGGCCCTGTCTCCAGCGGGAACAATGAGCAGTTCTTC
many	TRBV20-1	TRBD2	TRBJ2-1	CSARDLGSGIPNEQFF	TGCAGTGCTAGAGATCTAGGTAGCGGGATCCCCAATGAGCAGTTCTTC
many	TRBV24-1	.	TRBJ1-5	CATSDLEQPQHF	TGTGCCACCAGTGATTTGGAGCAGCCCCAGCATTTT
.	TRBV12-3/TRBV12-4	TRBD1	TRBJ2-5	CASRRTGQGPRQETQYF	TGTGCCAGCAGACGAACCGGACAGGGCCCAAGACAAGAGACCCAGTACTTC
.	TRBV6-4	.	TRBJ2-1	CASSGQLLTGENEQFF	TGTGCCAGCAGTGGCCAATTACTAACGGGAGAGAATGAGCAGTTCTTC
many	TRBV27	TRBD2	TRBJ2-6	CASSSPSGRGANVLTF	TGTGCCAGCAGTTCTCCTAGCGGGAGAGGGGCCAACGTCCTGACTTTC
many	TRBV20-1	TRBD2	TRBJ2-1	CSAAGTNYNEQFF	TGCAGTGCCGCCGGGACTAACTACAATGAGCAGTTCTTC
many	TRBV7-2	.	TRBJ2-3	CASSLVTGDTQYF	TGTGCCAGCAGCTTAGTAACGGGAGATACGCAGTATTTT
.	TRBV7-2	.	TRBJ2-7	CASSLAVPYEQYF	TGTGCCAGCAGCTTAGCGGTCCCCTACGAGCAGTACTTC
.	TRBV12-3/TRBV12-4	TRBD2	TRBJ2-1	CASTLGTSGGNEQSF	TGTGCCAGCACTTTGGGGACTAGCGGGGGCAATGAGCAGTCCTTC
many	TRBV28	.	TRBJ2-7	CASSRQPSRSYEQYF	TGTGCCAGCAGCCGACAGCCTAGCCGCTCCTACGAGCAGTACTTC
.	TRBV9	.	TRBJ1-6	CASSVAPDRFGSSSPLHF	TGTGCCAGCAGCGTAGCCCCAGACAGGTTCGGGTCTTCTTCACCCCTCCACTTT
many	TRBV6-6	.	TRBJ1-3	CASSYGQFVDTIYF	TGTGCCAGCAGTTACGGCCAGTTTGTAGACACCATATATTTT
many	TRBV7-2	TRBD1	TRBJ1-1	CASSRGQGNTEAFF	TGTGCCAGCAGCCGGGGACAGGGTAACACTGAAGCTTTCTTT
many	TRBV6-6	.	TRBJ1-4	CASSYSGHRQNEKLFF	TGTGCCAGCAGTTATTCGGGTCACAGGCAAAATGAAAAACTGTTTTTT
few	TRBV2	.	TRBJ2-5	CASTYWGDQETQYF	TGTGCCAGCACCTATTGGGGTGACCAAGAGACCCAGTACTTC
many	TRBV7-2	TRBD1	TRBJ1-5	CASSLEGRGVSNQPQHF	TGTGCCAGCAGCTTAGAGGGCAGGGGGGTGAGCAATCAGCCCCAGCATTTT
many	TRBV7-9	.	TRBJ2-3	CAIGGASTDTQYF	TGTGCCATAGGGGGGGCCAGCACAGATACGCAGTATTTT
many	TRBV19	.	TRBJ2-5	CASSPATIIGETQYF	TGTGCCAGCTCTCCGGCCACCATAATCGGAGAGACCCAGTACTTC
many	TRBV27	TRBD1	TRBJ1-4	CASSSRQGRDNEKLFF	TGTGCCAGCAGTTCGCGACAGGGCCGGGATAATGAAAAACTGTTTTTT
few	TRBV10-3	TRBD1	TRBJ2-7	CAISEEWAGGSYEQYF	TGTGCCATCAGTGAGGAATGGGCAGGGGGTTCCTACGAGCAGTACTTC
.	TRBV11-2	.	TRBJ1-6	CASSLAAGQDLHF	TGTGCCAGCAGCTTAGCGGCAGGCCAGGACCTCCACTTT